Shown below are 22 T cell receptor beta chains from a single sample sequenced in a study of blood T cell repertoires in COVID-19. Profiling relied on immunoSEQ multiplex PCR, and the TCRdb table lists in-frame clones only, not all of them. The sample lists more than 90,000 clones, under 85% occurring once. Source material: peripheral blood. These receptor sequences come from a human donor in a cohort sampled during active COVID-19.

The CDR3 coding sequence is TGTGCCAGCAGTTACATTGGCAGGGGAGATGGCTACACCTTC. This gives the protein CASSYIGRGDGYTF. V is TRBV6-5 and J is TRBJ1-2; TRBD1 is a possible D gene (6 bases). Trimming removed 2 bases at V and 6 bases at J, with 13 bases between. Germline CDR1 and CDR2: MNHEY and SVGAGI. This CDR3 has 14 amino acids.

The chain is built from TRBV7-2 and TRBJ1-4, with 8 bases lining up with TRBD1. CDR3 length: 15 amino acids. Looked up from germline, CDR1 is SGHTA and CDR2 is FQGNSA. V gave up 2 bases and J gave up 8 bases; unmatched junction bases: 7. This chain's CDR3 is CASSLWTGPGEKLFF. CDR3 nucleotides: TGTGCCAGCAGCTTATGGACAGGGCCGGGGGAAAAACTGTTTTTT.

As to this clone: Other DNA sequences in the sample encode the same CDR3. The CDR3 spells CASSEQGARSNQPQHF. In nucleotides, the CDR3 is TGTGCCAGCAGTGAACAGGGGGCCCGGAGCAATCAGCCCCAGCATTTT. V is TRBV2 and J is TRBJ1-5; 8 bases agree with TRBD1. Trimming at V came to 2 bases and at J to 1 base, leaving 4 bases not matched to a gene. This CDR3 has 16 amino acids. The germline V gene has CDR1 SNHLY and CDR2 FYNNEI.

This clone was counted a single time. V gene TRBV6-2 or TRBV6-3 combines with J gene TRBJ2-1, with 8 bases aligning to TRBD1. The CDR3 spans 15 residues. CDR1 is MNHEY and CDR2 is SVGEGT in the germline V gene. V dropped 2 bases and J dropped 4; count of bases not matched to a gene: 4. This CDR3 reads CASSYGQGQYNEQFF. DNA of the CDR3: TGTGCCAGCAGTTACGGACAGGGACAATACAATGAGCAGTTCTTC.

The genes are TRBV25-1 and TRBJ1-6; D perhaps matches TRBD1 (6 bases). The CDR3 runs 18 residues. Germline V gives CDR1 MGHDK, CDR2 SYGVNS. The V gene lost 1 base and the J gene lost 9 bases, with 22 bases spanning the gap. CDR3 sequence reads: CASSELAPTDSISSPLHF. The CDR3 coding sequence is TGTGCCAGCAGTGAATTGGCCCCTACGGACAGCATCTCTTCACCCCTCCACTTT.

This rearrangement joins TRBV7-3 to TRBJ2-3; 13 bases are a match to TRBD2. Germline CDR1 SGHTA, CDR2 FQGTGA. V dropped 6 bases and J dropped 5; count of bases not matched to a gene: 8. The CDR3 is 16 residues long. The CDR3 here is CASSRRLAGGGDTQYF. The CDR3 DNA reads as TGTGCCAGCAGTCGACGACTAGCGGGAGGTGGAGATACGCAGTATTTT.

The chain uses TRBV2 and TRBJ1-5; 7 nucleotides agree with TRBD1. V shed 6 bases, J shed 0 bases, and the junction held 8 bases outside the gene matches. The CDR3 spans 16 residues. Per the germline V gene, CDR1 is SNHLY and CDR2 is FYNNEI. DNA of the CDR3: TGTGCCAGCAGCGACGACAGGGTGTATAGCAATCAGCCCCAGCATTTT. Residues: CASSDDRVYSNQPQHF.

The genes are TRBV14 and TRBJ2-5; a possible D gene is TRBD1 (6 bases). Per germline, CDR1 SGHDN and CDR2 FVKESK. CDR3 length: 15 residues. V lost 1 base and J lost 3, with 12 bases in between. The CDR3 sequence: CASSQVTTGEETQYF. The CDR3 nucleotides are TGTGCCAGCAGCCAAGTCACGACAGGCGAAGAGACCCAGTACTTC. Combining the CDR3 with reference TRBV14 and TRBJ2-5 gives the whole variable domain EAGVTQFPSHSVIEKGQTVTLRCDPISGHDNLYWYRRVMGKEIKFLLHFVKESKQDESGMPNNRFLAERTGGTYSTLKVQPAELEDSGVYFCASSQVTTGEETQYFGPGTRLLVL.

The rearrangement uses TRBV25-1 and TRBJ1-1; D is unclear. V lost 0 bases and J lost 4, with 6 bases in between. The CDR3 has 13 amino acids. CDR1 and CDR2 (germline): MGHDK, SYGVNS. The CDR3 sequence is CASSEYSLTEAFF. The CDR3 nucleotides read TGTGCCAGCAGTGAATATTCCCTCACTGAAGCTTTCTTT.

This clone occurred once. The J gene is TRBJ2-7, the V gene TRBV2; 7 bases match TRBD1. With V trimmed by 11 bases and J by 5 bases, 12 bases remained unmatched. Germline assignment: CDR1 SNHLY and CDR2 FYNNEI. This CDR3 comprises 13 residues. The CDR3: CAVDRELRDEQYF. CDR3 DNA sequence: TGTGCCGTTGACAGGGAGCTAAGGGACGAGCAGTACTTC.

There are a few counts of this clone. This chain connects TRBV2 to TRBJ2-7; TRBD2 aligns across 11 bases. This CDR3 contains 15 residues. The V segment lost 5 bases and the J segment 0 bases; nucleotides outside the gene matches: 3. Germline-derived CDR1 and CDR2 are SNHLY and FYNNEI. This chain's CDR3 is CASSFTSGSSYEQYF. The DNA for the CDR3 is TGTGCCAGCAGTTTTACTAGCGGGAGCTCCTACGAGCAGTACTTC.

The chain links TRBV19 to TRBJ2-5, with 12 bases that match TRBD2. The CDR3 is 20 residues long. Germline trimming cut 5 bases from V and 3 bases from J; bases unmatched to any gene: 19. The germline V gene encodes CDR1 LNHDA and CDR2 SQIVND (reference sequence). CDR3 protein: CASSYILRRLAGGQEETQYF. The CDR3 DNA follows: TGTGCCAGTAGTTATATCCTCCGCCGGCTAGCGGGAGGGCAGGAAGAGACCCAGTACTTC.

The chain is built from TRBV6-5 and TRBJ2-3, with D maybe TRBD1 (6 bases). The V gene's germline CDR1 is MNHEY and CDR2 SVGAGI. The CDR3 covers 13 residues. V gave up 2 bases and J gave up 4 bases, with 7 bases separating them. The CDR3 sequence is CASSYEGADTQYF. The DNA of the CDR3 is TGTGCCAGCAGTTACGAGGGGGCAGATACGCAGTATTTT.

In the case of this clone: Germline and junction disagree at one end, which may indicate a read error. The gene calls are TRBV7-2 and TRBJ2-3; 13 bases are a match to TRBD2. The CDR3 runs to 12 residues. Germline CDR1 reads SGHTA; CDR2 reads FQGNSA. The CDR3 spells CASSFRTSGRLF. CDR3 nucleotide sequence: TGTGCCAGCAGCTTTCGGACTAGCGGGAGACTCTTT.

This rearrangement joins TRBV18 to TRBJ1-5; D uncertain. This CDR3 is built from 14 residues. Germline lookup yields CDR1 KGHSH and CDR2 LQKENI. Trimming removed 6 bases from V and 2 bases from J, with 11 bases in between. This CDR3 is CASSPVQGNQPQHF. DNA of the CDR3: TGTGCCAGCTCCCCCGTGCAGGGCAATCAGCCCCAGCATTTT.

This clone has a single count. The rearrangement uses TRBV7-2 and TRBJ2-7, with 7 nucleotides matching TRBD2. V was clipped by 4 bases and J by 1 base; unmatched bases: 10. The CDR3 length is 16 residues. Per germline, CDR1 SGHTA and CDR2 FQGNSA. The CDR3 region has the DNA TGTGCCAGCAGCTCGAGAGCCCTCGGGGGGTCCTACGAGCAGTACTTC. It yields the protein CASSSRALGGSYEQYF.

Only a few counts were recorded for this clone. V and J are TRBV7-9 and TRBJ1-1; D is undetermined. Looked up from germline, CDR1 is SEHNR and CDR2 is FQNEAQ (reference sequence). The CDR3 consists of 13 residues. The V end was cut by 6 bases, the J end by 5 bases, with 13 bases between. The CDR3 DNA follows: TGTGCCAGCAGTTTTACCTCGGGAACTGAAGCTTTCTTT. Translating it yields CASSFTSGTEAFF.

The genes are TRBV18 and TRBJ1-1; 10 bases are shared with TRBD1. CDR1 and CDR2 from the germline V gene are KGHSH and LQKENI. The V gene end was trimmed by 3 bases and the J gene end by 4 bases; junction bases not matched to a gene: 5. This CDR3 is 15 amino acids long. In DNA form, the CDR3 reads TGTGCCAGCTCACCTGCAGGACAGGGGGGCACTGAAGCTTTCTTT. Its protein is CASSPAGQGGTEAFF.

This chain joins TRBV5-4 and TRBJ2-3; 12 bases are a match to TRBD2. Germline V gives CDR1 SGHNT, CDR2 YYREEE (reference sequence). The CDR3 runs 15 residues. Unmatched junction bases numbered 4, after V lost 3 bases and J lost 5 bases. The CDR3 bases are TGTGCCAGCAGCTCCGGACTAGCGGGGATAGATACGCAGTATTTT. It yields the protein CASSSGLAGIDTQYF.

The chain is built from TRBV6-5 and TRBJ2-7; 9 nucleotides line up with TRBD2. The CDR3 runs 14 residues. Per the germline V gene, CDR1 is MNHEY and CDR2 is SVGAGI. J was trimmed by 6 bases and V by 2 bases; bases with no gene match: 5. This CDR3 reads CASSYLAGRREQYF. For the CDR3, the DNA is TGTGCCAGCAGTTACCTAGCGGGAAGGCGCGAGCAGTACTTC.

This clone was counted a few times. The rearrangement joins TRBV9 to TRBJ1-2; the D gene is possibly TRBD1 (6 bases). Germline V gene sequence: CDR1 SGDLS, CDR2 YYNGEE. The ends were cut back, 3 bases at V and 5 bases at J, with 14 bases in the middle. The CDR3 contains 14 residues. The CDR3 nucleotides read TGTGCCAGCAGCGGACTCAGGGGTCCGTATGGCTACACCTTC. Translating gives CASSGLRGPYGYTF.

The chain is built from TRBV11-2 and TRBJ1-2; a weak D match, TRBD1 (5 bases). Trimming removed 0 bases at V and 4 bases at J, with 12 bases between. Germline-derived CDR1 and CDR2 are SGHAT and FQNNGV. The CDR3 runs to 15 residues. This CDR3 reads CASSLDGQGVYGYTF. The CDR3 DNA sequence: TGTGCCAGCAGCTTAGATGGGCAGGGCGTCTATGGCTACACCTTC.